These 18 T cell receptor beta chains were all obtained from the same sample, sequenced in a study of OX40 agonist ivuxolimab in advanced cancers. TCRdb's table, derived via immunoSEQ multiplex PCR, lists solely in-frame clones and lacks some. The table shows roughly 53,000 clones, with over 90% occurring only once. Sequencing used CD4+ or CD8+ T cells sorted from blood, obtained in a trial of the OX40 agonist ivuxolimab. These TCRs come from an adult with an advanced solid tumor such as melanoma, head and neck, liver or kidney cancer.

V gene TRBV30 combines with J gene TRBJ2-3; a possible D gene is TRBD2 (6 bases). The CDR3 is 15 residues long. The V gene lost 5 bases and the J gene lost 0 bases, with 15 bases spanning the gap. Germline assignment: CDR1 GTSNPN and CDR2 SVGIG (reference sequence). As DNA, the CDR3 is TGTGCCTGGGTAGGGAGGACCTATAGCACAGATACGCAGTATTTT. It codes for CAWVGRTYSTDTQYF.

The chain links TRBV28 to TRBJ2-5; D is uncertain. Germline V gene sequence: CDR1 MDHEN, CDR2 SYDVKM. V gave up 6 bases and J gave up 3 bases, with 14 bases separating them. This CDR3 is 14 amino acids long. Here the CDR3 DNA reads TGTGCCAGCAGGGATAGGACGGTGGAAGAGACCCAGTACTTC. Its translation is CASRDRTVEETQYF.

J is TRBJ1-1 and V is TRBV25-1; 9 nucleotides line up with TRBD1. V shed 1 base and J 11 bases; nucleotides not matched to a gene: 2. Germline CDR1 MGHDK, CDR2 SYGVNS. CDR3 size: 12 residues. The CDR3 region has the DNA TGTGCCAGCAGTGAATGGGACAGGGTGGCTTTCTTT. It yields the protein CASSEWDRVAFF.

V gene TRBV5-8 combines with J gene TRBJ2-7; D tentatively reads TRBD1 or TRBD2 (6 bases each). The CDR3 totals 14 residues. Deletions cut 8 bases from V and 2 bases from J, with 17 bases between. The V gene's germline CDR1 is SGHTS and CDR2 YDEGEE. CDR3 DNA sequence: TGTGCCAGTGACGACCCGAGGGGGGCCTACGAGCAGTACTTC. It specifies CASDDPRGAYEQYF.

The chain uses TRBV5-6 and TRBJ1-5, with 9 bases lining up with TRBD1. CDR3 size: 14 residues. After removal of 4 bases from V and 4 bases from J, the junction contained 3 bases not matched to a gene. CDR1 and CDR2 (germline): SGHDT, YYEEEE. CDR3 sequence (DNA): TGTGCCAGCAGCAGCGGACAGGGGAATCAGCCCCAGCATTTT. It yields the protein CASSSGQGNQPQHF.

The rearrangement links TRBV28 to TRBJ1-4; weak D call: TRBD1 (6 bases). CDR3 length: 14 amino acids. The V end lost 6 bases, the J end lost 6 bases, and 14 bases lay between the germline ends. CDR1 is MDHEN, CDR2 SYDVKM, per germline. CDR3 residues: CASSPSRGHEKLFF. CDR3 sequence (DNA): TGTGCCAGCAGCCCCTCACGGGGGCATGAAAAACTGTTTTTT.

The rearrangement uses TRBV6-5 and TRBJ1-2; 8 bases align to TRBD1. Germline V gene lookup returns CDR1 MNHEY and CDR2 SVGAGI. Trimming removed 2 bases from V and 4 bases from J; junction bases left unmatched: 6. This CDR3 is 15 amino acids long. This chain's CDR3 is CASSYAQGALYGYTF. CDR3 nucleotides: TGTGCCAGCAGTTACGCCCAGGGGGCTCTCTATGGCTACACCTTC.

V usage is TRBV6-5 and J usage is TRBJ2-7; TRBD1 agrees at 7 bases. V dropped 6 bases and J dropped 0; count of bases not matched to a gene: 5. The CDR3 sequence is 14 residues long. Germline V gene data show CDR1 as MNHEY and CDR2 as SVGAGI. The CDR3: CASSYGDSSYEQYF. The CDR3 bases are TGTGCCAGCAGCTACGGGGACAGCTCCTACGAGCAGTACTTC.

The chain recombines TRBV4-1 with TRBJ2-7; 13 nucleotides align to TRBD2. V lost 4 bases, J lost 3 bases, and 6 bases stayed unmatched. Germline assignment: CDR1 MGHRA and CDR2 YSYEKL. The CDR3 covers 16 residues. The CDR3 nucleotides read TGCGCCAGCAGCCCATACCGGACTAGCGGGAGCTACGAGCAGTACTTC. This codes for CASSPYRTSGSYEQYF.

This chain connects TRBV4-3 to TRBJ2-2; 9 bases fit TRBD1. Trimming cost V 0 bases and J 4 bases; bases outside gene matches: 6. The CDR3 spans 17 residues. Germline lookup yields CDR1 LGHNA and CDR2 YSLEER. The CDR3 DNA reads as TGCGCCAGCAGCCAAGATATGGGACAGGGTATCACCGGGGAGCTGTTTTTT. It translates to CASSQDMGQGITGELFF.

The V gene is TRBV5-6, the J gene TRBJ1-1; 7 bases map to TRBD1. Germline V CDR1 and CDR2: SGHDT, YYEEEE. V shed 1 base and J 3 bases; nucleotides not matched to a gene: 3. This CDR3 comprises 14 residues. The CDR3 loop is CASSLLQGYTEAFF. The CDR3 nucleotides are TGTGCCAGCAGCTTGTTACAGGGGTACACTGAAGCTTTCTTT.

This clone was counted a single time. The chain's CDR3 is CASSFFPRDRLGDTQYF. The DNA of the CDR3 is TGTGCCAGCAGCTTTTTTCCTAGGGACCGATTGGGAGATACGCAGTATTTT. The chain recombines TRBV7-8 with TRBJ2-3, with D perhaps matching TRBD1 or TRBD2 (5 bases each). This CDR3 has 17 residues. Germline lookup yields CDR1 SGHVS and CDR2 FQNEAQ. V was pared by 3 bases and J by 5 bases, with 21 bases between.

This chain uses TRBV9 with TRBJ1-2; D possibly corresponds to TRBD1 (5 bases). Germline V lookup: CDR1 SGDLS, CDR2 YYNGEE. Trimming shortened V by 1 base and J by 2 bases, and 12 bases separated the two germline ends. This CDR3 contains 15 residues. CDR3 nucleotides: TGTGCCAGCAGCGTATGGGACTCGGGGAACTATGGCTACACCTTC. Encoded protein: CASSVWDSGNYGYTF.

This sequence joins TRBV19 and TRBJ2-2; 14 bases agree with TRBD2. V gave up 6 bases and J gave up 5 bases; unmatched junction bases: 8. The germline gives CDR1 LNHDA, CDR2 SQIVND (reference sequence). There are 17 residues in the CDR3. The CDR3 protein is CASSSPGLAGVTGELFF. The DNA of the CDR3 is TGTGCCAGTAGCTCCCCGGGACTAGCGGGAGTGACCGGGGAGCTGTTTTTT.

The chain couples TRBV28 to TRBJ1-2; D is unresolved. CDR3 size: 12 residues. Trimming shortened V by 3 bases and J by 3 bases, and 5 bases separated the two germline ends. Germline V gene sequence: CDR1 MDHEN, CDR2 SYDVKM. For the CDR3, the DNA is TGTGCCAGCAGTTTCCAGGACTATGGCTACACCTTC. It codes for CASSFQDYGYTF.

J is TRBJ2-3 and V is TRBV4-3, with D perhaps TRBD1 (5 bases). Trimming cost V 4 bases and J 2 bases, with 16 bases left between them. The germline V gene has CDR1 LGHNA and CDR2 YSLEER. The CDR3 covers 16 residues. CDR3: CASSPSWGGSTDTQYF. The CDR3 DNA reads as TGCGCCAGCAGCCCCTCCTGGGGCGGTTCCACAGATACGCAGTATTTT.

The chain links TRBV4-3 to TRBJ2-1, with 7 bases identical to TRBD1. The V gene's germline CDR1 is LGHNA and CDR2 YSLEER. The CDR3 spans 17 residues. V shed 0 bases, J shed 4 bases, and the junction held 9 bases outside the gene matches. CDR3 bases: TGCGCCAGCAGCCAAGATAGGGACAGCCGGCCATACAATGAGCAGTTCTTC. This sequence encodes CASSQDRDSRPYNEQFF.

This clone occurred once. This sequence joins TRBV28 and TRBJ2-3; D is ambiguous. This CDR3 contains 13 residues. Germline V gene lookup returns CDR1 MDHEN and CDR2 SYDVKM. The V end was cut by 6 bases, the J end by 2 bases, with 9 bases between. CDR3 nucleotide sequence: TGTGCCAGCAGCAGCGCCTCCACAGATACGCAGTATTTT. Encoded protein: CASSSASTDTQYF.